These T cell receptor beta chains were read from a single sample in a study of T cell changes during pregnancy in multiple sclerosis. Sequencing was performed with immunoSEQ multiplex PCR; in TCRdb, only in-frame clones are kept and a portion is missing. Of about 44,000 clones listed, roughly nine tenths are singletons. Sample: CD4+ T cells from peripheral blood mononuclear cells, taken after pregnancy. The receptors stem from a female donor with multiple sclerosis, enrolled in a pregnancy study. The CDR3 runs from the conserved cysteine through the conserved F or W. Each record gives: D gene, V gene, J gene, clone size, CDR3 DNA, CDR3 protein. The D gene is left open where the match is weak. Not all rows give a size; the values are once, few, many and, for expanded clones, a class.

D: TRBD2
V: TRBV28
J: TRBJ2-1
size: NA
DNA: TGTGCCAGCAGTCCTCCTAGCGGGGAGAACAATGAGCAGTTCTTC
CDR3: CASSPPSGENNEQFF

D: NA
V: TRBV4-1
J: TRBJ1-4
size: NA
DNA: TGCGCCAGCAAGCGGGAGGAGGCAACTAATGAAAAACTGTTTTTT
CDR3: CASKREEATNEKLFF

D: NA
V: TRBV7-6
J: TRBJ2-3
size: NA
DNA: TGTGCCAGCAGCTTAGCGCAGGGGCTGGCGGGCACAGATACGCAGTATTTT
CDR3: CASSLAQGLAGTDTQYF

D: TRBD2
V: TRBV11-2
J: TRBJ2-7
size: NA
DNA: TGTGCCAGCAGCTTAGTAAGACTAGCGGGAGGGCCAGTGTACGAGCAGTACTTC
CDR3: CASSLVRLAGGPVYEQYF

D: NA
V: TRBV5-1
J: TRBJ1-1
size: NA
DNA: TGCGCCAGCAGCTTGGAAACGGGATTCACTGAAGCTTTCTTT
CDR3: CASSLETGFTEAFF

D: NA
V: TRBV29-1
J: TRBJ2-5
size: once
DNA: TGCAGCGTTAAGCTGGAGGGGAGAGAGACCCAGTACTTC
CDR3: CSVKLEGRETQYF

D: TRBD2
V: TRBV5-6
J: TRBJ2-7
size: NA
DNA: TGTGCCAGCAGCTTGAGCAGCGGGAGACCGGCCGAGCAGTACTTC
CDR3: CASSLSSGRPAEQYF

D: NA
V: TRBV10-3
J: TRBJ1-1
size: NA
DNA: TGTGCCATCAGTGAGTCAAACGGCAGGGGAAACACTGAAGCTTTCTTT
CDR3: CAISESNGRGNTEAFF

D: NA
V: TRBV5-1
J: TRBJ1-2
size: NA
DNA: TGCGCCAGCAGCTTTGGCAACTATGGCTACACCTTC
CDR3: CASSFGNYGYTF

D: TRBD1
V: TRBV9
J: TRBJ2-2
size: NA
DNA: TGTGCCAGCAGCATTCACAGGGGTCAAACCGGGGAGCTGTTTTTT
CDR3: CASSIHRGQTGELFF

D: TRBD1
V: TRBV28
J: TRBJ1-1
size: NA
DNA: TGTGCCAGCGTTAAGACAGGGCTTGAAGCTTTCTTT
CDR3: CASVKTGLEAFF

D: NA
V: TRBV28
J: TRBJ2-7
size: NA
DNA: TGTGCCAGCAGTTGGACAGCTTCCTACGAGCAGTACTTC
CDR3: CASSWTASYEQYF

D: TRBD2
V: TRBV11-2
J: TRBJ2-1
size: NA
DNA: TGTGCCAGCAGCTTAGGTCCCCCCCTAGCGGGAGGAGATGAGCAGTTCTTC
CDR3: CASSLGPPLAGGDEQFF

D: TRBD1
V: TRBV5-4
J: TRBJ2-3
size: NA
DNA: TGTGCCAGCAGCTTGGAGGGGGCAAGCACAGATACGCAGTATTTT
CDR3: CASSLEGASTDTQYF

D: NA
V: TRBV14
J: TRBJ2-1
size: NA
DNA: TGTGCCAGCAGCCAACAACAGGGAAGCAATGAGCAGTTCTTC
CDR3: CASSQQQGSNEQFF

D: NA
V: TRBV27
J: TRBJ1-2
size: NA
DNA: TGTGCCAGCAGTTTAGCGGGGTTAGGCTATGGCTACACCTTC
CDR3: CASSLAGLGYGYTF

D: NA
V: TRBV30
J: TRBJ2-7
size: NA
DNA: TGTGCCTGGAGTTGGGGGGACGAGCAGTACTTC
CDR3: CAWSWGDEQYF

D: TRBD1
V: TRBV5-4
J: TRBJ1-3
size: NA
DNA: TGTGCCAGCAGCCTCGAACTACAGGGGGCGGCTGGAAACACCATATATTTT
CDR3: CASSLELQGAAGNTIYF

D: NA
V: TRBV6-5
J: TRBJ2-7
size: NA
DNA: TGTGCCAGCACCTCTCCAGGGGTTGTGCTATGGCAGTACTTC
CDR3: CASTSPGVVLWQYF

D: NA
V: TRBV10-1
J: TRBJ2-1
size: NA
DNA: TGCGCCAGCAGTGCCGTTAGGGGAACTAGCCGATCCTACAATGAGCAGTTCTTC
CDR3: CASSAVRGTSRSYNEQFF

D: TRBD2
V: TRBV4-2
J: TRBJ2-3
size: NA
DNA: TGTGCCAGCAGACCACTAGCGGGAGCCACAGATACGCAGTATTTT
CDR3: CASRPLAGATDTQYF

D: NA
V: TRBV28
J: TRBJ1-1
size: NA
DNA: TGTGCCAGCAGTTTAGGCGACAGACGGAACACTGAAGCTTTCTTT
CDR3: CASSLGDRRNTEAFF